This T cell receptor (beta chain) was identified in a study of T cells in Graves' hyperthyroidism and ophthalmopathy. General observations from the study: Before onset, by a median of about six months, the model predicted ophthalmopathy.

Points on this clonotype: As yet, its antigen is unknown.

Researchers amplified the TCR beta CDR3 regions from RNA transcripts. Initially, a first-round RT-PCR of the TCR CDR3 employed the HTBI primer set. TCRdb itself ran the multiplex PCR reads through MiXCR, one entry per CDR3 protein. Counted here are roughly 170,000 distinct CDR3 sequences, about a sixth occurring once; the ten biggest clones make up roughly 32%. The receptor comes from a woman aged 50 to 65 with Graves' hyperthyroidism. The sample consisted of blood.

CDR3 DNA sequence: TGTGCCACAACACAGAACACTGAAGCTTTCTTT. Its protein is CATTQNTEAFF. This chain uses TRBV6-2 or TRBV6-3 with TRBJ1-1; D is uncertain. The CDR3 has 11 amino acids. Germline CDR1 is MNHEY and CDR2 is SVGEGT. The V and J ends lost 10 bases and 1 base respectively, with 7 bases between them.